This T cell receptor beta chain was obtained from a study of T cell changes during pregnancy in multiple sclerosis. Deletions cut 10 bases from V and 3 bases from J, with 15 bases between. The CDR3 runs 13 residues. Looked up from germline, CDR1 is SNHLY and CDR2 is FYNNEI. Produced via immunoSEQ multiplex PCR; TCRdb's table is partial and in-frame only. The sample shows tens of thousands of clones, around nine tenths of them seen only once. Source: peripheral blood, taken in the third trimester of pregnancy. The chain combines TRBV2 with TRBJ1-1; perhaps TRBD1 as D (5 bases). The TCR originated in a female donor with multiple sclerosis, enrolled in a pregnancy study. The CDR3 region is CATLQESDTEAFF. In DNA, the CDR3 is TGTGCCACCCTACAGGAAAGTGACACTGAAGCTTTCTTT.